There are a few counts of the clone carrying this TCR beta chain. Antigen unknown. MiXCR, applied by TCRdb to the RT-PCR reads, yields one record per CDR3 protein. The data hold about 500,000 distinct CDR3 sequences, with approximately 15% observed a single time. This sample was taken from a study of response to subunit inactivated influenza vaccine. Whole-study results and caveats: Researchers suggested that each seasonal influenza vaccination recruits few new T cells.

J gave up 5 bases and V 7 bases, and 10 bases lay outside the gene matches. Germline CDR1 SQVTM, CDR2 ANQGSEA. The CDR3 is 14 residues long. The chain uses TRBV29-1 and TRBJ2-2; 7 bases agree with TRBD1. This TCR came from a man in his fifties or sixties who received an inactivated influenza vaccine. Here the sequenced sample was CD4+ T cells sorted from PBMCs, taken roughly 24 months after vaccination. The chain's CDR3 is CSASGGMGTGELFF. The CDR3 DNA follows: TGCAGCGCTTCAGGGGGAATGGGTACCGGGGAGCTGTTTTTT.